This record concerns one TCR beta chain sequence. Its antigen remains undetermined. The junction departs from the called germline gene at one end, perhaps through a read error. The sample belongs to a study of T cell changes during pregnancy in multiple sclerosis (dated by TCRdb to about 2019). Looking at the study overall: The study examined how the T cell repertoire changed over the course of pregnancy in women with multiple sclerosis.

Receptor amplification or capture employed the immunoSEQ multiplex PCR assay. TCRdb re-hosts the immuneACCESS table, in-frame sequences only. Its copies lack some clones; in the studies checked, an unresolved V gene accounts for under half of them, and the cause for the rest is not known. The sample yields about 69,000 clones; about nine tenths were counted once. The ten top clones hold 1.4% of the sample. CDR1 and CDR2 (SGHAT, FQNNGV) derive from the germline V gene. Measured from the cysteine to the phenylalanine, the CDR3 is 14 residues long. Kept here is only the CDR3 DNA, which spans 42 bases and is read in frame from base 1.

In this chain, TRBV11-2 is recombined with TRBJ2-3; TRBD1 is possibly the D segment (5 matching bases). The clonotype was recovered from a female donor with multiple sclerosis, enrolled in a pregnancy study. The sample was peripheral blood, taken in the third trimester of pregnancy. The nucleotides are TGTGCCAGCAGCTTAGTAGGGGCGGTAGATGCGCAGTATTTT. This translates into CASSLVGAVDAQYF.